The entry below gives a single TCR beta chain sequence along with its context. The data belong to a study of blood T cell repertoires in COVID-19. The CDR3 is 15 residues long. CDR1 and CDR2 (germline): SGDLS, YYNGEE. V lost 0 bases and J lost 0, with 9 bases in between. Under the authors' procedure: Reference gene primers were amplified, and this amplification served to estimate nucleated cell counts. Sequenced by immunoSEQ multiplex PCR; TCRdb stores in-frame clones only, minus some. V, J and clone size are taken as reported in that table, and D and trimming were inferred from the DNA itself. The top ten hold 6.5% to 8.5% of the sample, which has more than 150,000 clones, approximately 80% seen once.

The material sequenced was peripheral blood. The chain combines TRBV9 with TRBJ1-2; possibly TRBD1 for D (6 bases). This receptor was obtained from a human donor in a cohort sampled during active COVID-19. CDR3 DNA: TGTGCCAGCAGCGTAGACAGGGACCCTAACTATGGCTACACCTTC. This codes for CASSVDRDPNYGYTF.